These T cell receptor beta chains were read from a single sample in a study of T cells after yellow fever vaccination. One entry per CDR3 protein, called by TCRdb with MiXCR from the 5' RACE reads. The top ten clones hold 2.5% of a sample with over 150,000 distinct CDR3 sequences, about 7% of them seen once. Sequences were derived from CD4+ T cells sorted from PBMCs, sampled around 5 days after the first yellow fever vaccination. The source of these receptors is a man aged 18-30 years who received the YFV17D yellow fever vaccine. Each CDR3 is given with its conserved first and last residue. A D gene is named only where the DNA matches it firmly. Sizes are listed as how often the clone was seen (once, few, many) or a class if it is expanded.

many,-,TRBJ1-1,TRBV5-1,CASSLDSNSWTEAFF,TGCGCCAGCAGCTTAGACAGCAACTCGTGGACTGAAGCTTTCTTT
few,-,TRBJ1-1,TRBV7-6,CASSSGSRNTEAFF,TGTGCCAGCAGCTCCGGGAGCCGAAACACTGAAGCTTTCTTT
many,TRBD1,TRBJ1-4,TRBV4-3,CASSQRITGDEKLFF,TGCGCCAGCAGCCAACGCATCACAGGGGATGAAAAACTGTTTTTT
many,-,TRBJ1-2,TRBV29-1,CSVEEWTSRGYTF,TGCAGCGTTGAAGAATGGACCTCCCGGGGCTACACCTTC
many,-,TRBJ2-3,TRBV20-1,CSPGGGKDTQYF,TGCAGCCCTGGTGGGGGTAAAGATACGCAGTATTTT
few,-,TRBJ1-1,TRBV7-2,CASSLAPVMYTEAFF,TGTGCCAGCAGCTTAGCTCCCGTTATGTACACTGAAGCTTTCTTT
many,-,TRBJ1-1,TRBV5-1,CASSLGPEAGPAFF,TGCGCCAGCAGCTTGGGGCCCGAGGCGGGGCCGGCTTTCTTT
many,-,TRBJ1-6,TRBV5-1,CASRQTNSPLHF,TGCGCCAGCAGACAAACTAATTCACCCCTCCACTTT
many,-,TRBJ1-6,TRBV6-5,CASSYSAPLGSPLHF,TGTGCCAGCAGTTACTCAGCACCACTGGGGTCACCCCTCCACTTT
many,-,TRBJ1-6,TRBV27,CASSFGDRSYSPLHF,TGTGCCAGCAGTTTTGGGGACCGGTCGTACTCTCCCCTCCACTTT
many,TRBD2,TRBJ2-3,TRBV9,CASSGGLAGADTQYF,TGTGCCAGCAGTGGTGGACTAGCCGGCGCAGATACGCAGTATTTT
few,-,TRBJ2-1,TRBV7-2,CASSSGINNEQFF,TGTGCCAGCAGCTCAGGGATTAACAATGAGCAGTTCTTC
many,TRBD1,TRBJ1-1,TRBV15,CATSVDRGRTEAFF,TGTGCCACCAGCGTCGACAGGGGGAGGACTGAAGCTTTCTTT
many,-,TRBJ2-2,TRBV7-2,CASSEMGLPGEGLFF,TGTGCCAGCAGCGAAATGGGACTCCCCGGTGAGGGGCTGTTTTTT